This entry lists 7 T cell receptor beta chains sequenced from one sample in a study of response to subunit inactivated influenza vaccine. One entry per CDR3 protein results from TCRdb running MiXCR on the RT-PCR reads. The sample has 860,000 or so distinct CDR3 sequences; around 20% are singletons. Material: PBMCs from blood, obtained about 5 days after vaccination. The receptors shown here come from a man aged 50 to 60 who received an inactivated influenza vaccine.

This clonotype was detected a few times. The rearrangement uses TRBV29-1 and TRBJ2-7; the D gene is possibly TRBD2 (6 bases). Between the trimmed V and J ends, which lost 7 bases and 2 bases, there was a span of 24 bases. Germline assignment: CDR1 SQVTM and CDR2 ANQGSEA. The CDR3 consists of 16 residues. CDR3 amino acids: CSALHHSGARPYEQYF. Written as DNA, the CDR3 is TGCAGCGCCCTTCATCATAGCGGAGCCCGTCCCTACGAGCAGTACTTC.

V and J are TRBV28 and TRBJ2-7, with TRBD1 matching over 9 bases. The V and J ends lost 6 bases and 0 bases, in that order; junction bases with no gene match: 3. Per the germline V gene, CDR1 is MDHEN and CDR2 is SYDVKM. CDR3 length: 14 amino acids. DNA of the CDR3: TGTGCCAGCAGAGGGACAGGGAGCTCCTACGAGCAGTACTTC. Encoded protein: CASRGTGSSYEQYF.

The chain joins TRBV7-9 to TRBJ2-7; D possibly uses TRBD1 or TRBD2 (5 bases each). The germline gives CDR1 SEHNR, CDR2 FQNEAQ (reference sequence). There are 17 residues in the CDR3. Trimming cost V 4 bases and J 4 bases, with 23 bases left between them. CDR3: CASSSPGWQGSGYEQYF. The CDR3 nucleotides are TGTGCCAGCAGCTCCCCGGGGTGGCAGGGAAGCGGATACGAGCAGTACTTC.

The chain combines TRBV10-2 with TRBJ2-1; D remains ambiguous. Germline V gene sequence: CDR1 WSHSY, CDR2 SAAADI. V was clipped by 0 bases and J by 4 bases, with 10 bases between them. This CDR3 region has 15 residues. The CDR3 spells CASSESVAEYNEQFF. The CDR3 coding sequence is TGCGCCAGCAGTGAGTCGGTAGCCGAGTACAATGAGCAGTTCTTC.

The chain links TRBV5-1 to TRBJ2-7; no definite D call. Trimming cost V 5 bases and J 1 base, with 16 bases left between them. The CDR3 covers 15 residues. The V gene's germline CDR1 is SGHRS and CDR2 YFSETQ. This CDR3 is CASSSTPQKSYEQYF. In nucleotides, the CDR3 is TGCGCCAGCAGTTCTACCCCCCAGAAGTCCTACGAGCAGTACTTC.

The chain carries TRBV5-1 and TRBJ1-1; possible D gene TRBD1, 5 bases. V was shortened by 6 bases and J by 5 bases, with 17 bases between the two germline ends. Germline V gene sequence: CDR1 SGHRS, CDR2 YFSETQ. CDR3 length: 14 residues. The CDR3 bases are TGCGCCAGCACCCCGGCAGGGATGGGGACTGAAGCTTTCTTT. Its protein is CASTPAGMGTEAFF.

A few counts support this clonotype. The J gene is TRBJ2-1, the V gene TRBV7-9; D is perhaps TRBD2 (5 bases). V dropped 2 bases and J dropped 8 bases, with 13 bases sitting between them. This CDR3 comprises 14 residues. In germline, CDR1 is SEHNR, CDR2 FQNEAQ (reference sequence). The CDR3 loop is CASSLTRTNDEQFF. The CDR3 region has the DNA TGTGCCAGCAGCTTAACTAGGACCAACGATGAGCAGTTCTTC.